This T cell receptor (beta chain) was observed in a study of blood T cell repertoires in COVID-19. Turning to the study itself: The origin of the acute and convalescent COVID-19 samples was the United States, Italy and Spain. The analysed material was cDNA or gDNA that came from T cells, B-cell-depleted T cells, or PBMCs.

Germline values: CDR1 MGHDK, CDR2 SYGVNS. V dropped 2 bases and J dropped 2; count of bases not matched to a gene: 11. The CDR3 length is 17 residues. As processed by the authors: The assay estimated nucleated cells by amplifying reference gene primers. Generated by immunoSEQ multiplex PCR, the TCRdb table keeps only in-frame clones and is missing some. The V and J calls and clone size were taken over from that table, and D and trimming were inferred from the DNA. The table shows approximately 330,000 clones, with around nine tenths occurring only once. Cohort assignment relied on participant-reported clinical history.

This receptor was identified in a woman aged 25-40 years who had recovered from COVID-19. Sequencing was done on a sample of PBMCs or T cells enriched from blood (not recorded which). V is TRBV25-1 and J is TRBJ2-5, with 7 bases that match TRBD1. CDR3 sequence (DNA): TGTGCCAGCAGTGAACATTTCGGGGACAGAATTCAAGAGACCCAGTACTTC. Its protein is CASSEHFGDRIQETQYF.